This TCR beta chain was identified during a study of cytomegalovirus exposure and HLA in healthy donors. Looked up from germline, CDR1 is MDHEN and CDR2 is SYDVKM. The CDR3 totals 14 residues. The ends lost 7 bases at V and 6 bases at J; junction bases unmatched: 12. The PCR made use of 60 Vbeta and 13 Jbeta primers. Generated by immunoSEQ multiplex PCR, the TCRdb table keeps only in-frame clones and is missing some. The table includes 120,000 to 150,000 clones, about four fifths detected once. This chain uses TRBV28 with TRBJ2-7; 7 bases agree with TRBD1. This TCR was recovered from a male donor in good health and CMV-seronegative. The sequenced sample was PBMCs. CDR3 nucleotides: TGTGCCAGCACGTTTGTGACAGGGTCGGGCGAGCAGTACTTC. This translates into CASTFVTGSGEQYF. The entire variable domain, with the rest obtained from reference TRBV28 and TRBJ2-7, is as follows: DVKVTQSSRYLVKRTGEKVFLECVQDMDHENMFWYRQDPGLGLRLIYFSYDVKMKEKGDIPEGYSVSREKKERFSLILESASTNQTSMYLCASTFVTGSGEQYFGPGTRLTVT.